The 13 T cell receptor beta chains presented below share a single source sample, sequenced in a study of OX40 agonist ivuxolimab in advanced cancers. Measured with immunoSEQ multiplex PCR; TCRdb has only the in-frame clones, and not every one. The sample lists tens of thousands of clones, roughly 83% occurring once. Specimen: CD4+ or CD8+ T cells sorted from blood, collected in a trial of the OX40 agonist ivuxolimab. The receptors originated from an adult with an advanced solid tumor such as melanoma, head and neck, liver or kidney cancer.

This chain uses TRBV28 with TRBJ2-7, with 7 bases fitting TRBD2. The length of the CDR3 is 14 residues. Germline-derived CDR1 and CDR2 are MDHEN and SYDVKM. V shed 11 bases, J shed 4 bases, and the junction held 14 bases outside the gene matches. The CDR3 sequence is CAGGRGTPPYEQYF. The DNA of the CDR3 is TGTGCCGGAGGGAGGGGTACCCCTCCTTACGAGCAGTACTTC. Supplemented by reference TRBV28 and TRBJ2-7, the full variable domain reads DVKVTQSSRYLVKRTGEKVFLECVQDMDHENMFWYRQDPGLGLRLIYFSYDVKMKEKGDIPEGYSVSREKKERFSLILESASTNQTSMYLCAGGRGTPPYEQYFGPGTRLTVT.

J is TRBJ1-3 and V is TRBV7-2, with no clear D. The CDR3 totals 16 residues. Germline V gives CDR1 SGHTA, CDR2 FQGNSA. Trimming shortened V by 0 bases and J by 1 base, and 10 bases separated the two germline ends. The CDR3 region is CASSLAASPSGNTIYF. The CDR3 DNA sequence: TGTGCCAGCAGCTTAGCGGCCAGCCCTTCTGGAAACACCATATATTTT.

The V gene is TRBV28, the J gene TRBJ1-5, with 9 bases matching TRBD1. The CDR3 covers 15 residues. The germline CDR1 and CDR2 sequences are MDHEN and SYDVKM. V was pared by 5 bases and J by 4 bases, with 6 bases of the junction left unmatched. The CDR3 here is CASSGGTGLNQPQHF. The CDR3 region has the DNA TGTGCCAGCAGTGGGGGGACAGGGCTAAATCAGCCCCAGCATTTT.

The sample holds one count of this clone. This sequence joins TRBV5-1 and TRBJ2-5; D is ambiguous. V dropped 0 bases and J dropped 2 bases, with 8 bases sitting between them. From germline, CDR1 is SGHRS and CDR2 YFSETQ. The CDR3 length is 14 residues. CDR3 nucleotides: TGCGCCAGCAGCTTGGCCGAAAGTCAAGAGACCCAGTACTTC. It specifies CASSLAESQETQYF.

The chain carries TRBV7-9 and TRBJ2-1; D uncertain. Trimming cost V 3 bases and J 8 bases, with 8 bases left between them. Germline loops: CDR1 SEHNR, CDR2 FQNEAQ (reference sequence). The CDR3 is 12 amino acids. This CDR3 reads CASSFSSDEQFF. DNA for the CDR3: TGTGCCAGCAGCTTTAGTTCGGATGAGCAGTTCTTC.

The chain uses TRBV10-2 and TRBJ1-5, with a tentative D call TRBD1 (6 bases). Germline V gene lookup returns CDR1 WSHSY and CDR2 SAAADI. Trimming left V 4 bases short and J 1 base short, with 8 bases between. This CDR3 comprises 14 residues. CDR3 amino acids: CASSVGGSNQPQHF. In DNA form, the CDR3 reads TGCGCCAGCAGTGTAGGGGGGAGCAATCAGCCCCAGCATTTT.

This sequence joins TRBV6-1 and TRBJ2-1; D unclear. The CDR3 length is 11 residues. Germline values: CDR1 MNHNS, CDR2 SASEGT. Trimming removed 4 bases from V and 7 bases from J, with 5 bases in between. CDR3 DNA: TGTGCCAGCAGTGGCCAAAATGAGCAGTTCTTC. Translation: CASSGQNEQFF.

This chain connects TRBV2 to TRBJ1-5; D gene unclear. CDR3 size: 16 residues. V was pared by 3 bases and J by 0 bases, with 12 bases between. Germline lookup yields CDR1 SNHLY and CDR2 FYNNEI. The CDR3: CASSDSVRVSNQPQHF. DNA for the CDR3: TGTGCCAGCAGTGACTCCGTACGGGTTAGCAATCAGCCCCAGCATTTT.

The chain carries TRBV4-1 and TRBJ1-2; TRBD1 is a possible D gene (5 bases). The CDR3 runs to 15 residues. Between the trimmed V and J ends, which lost 0 bases and 4 bases, there was a span of 12 bases. Germline V CDR1 and CDR2: MGHRA, YSYEKL. CDR3 residues: CASSQEFRQGYGYTF. CDR3 in DNA: TGCGCCAGCAGCCAAGAATTTCGGCAGGGCTATGGCTACACCTTC.

The rearrangement uses TRBV6-1 and TRBJ2-1, with 8 bases matching TRBD2. The germline CDR1 and CDR2 sequences are MNHNS and SASEGT. V lost 6 bases, J lost 7 bases, and 8 bases stayed unmatched. The CDR3 spans 14 residues. CDR3 nucleotide sequence: TGTGCCAGCAGCGCCACCGGGACTAGGAATGAGCAGTTCTTC. It encodes CASSATGTRNEQFF.

A remark on this clone: Other DNA sequences in the sample encode the same CDR3. This chain uses TRBV30 with TRBJ1-5; no clear D gene. The V gene's germline CDR1 is GTSNPN and CDR2 SVGIG (reference sequence). The V gene lost 2 bases and the J gene lost 6 bases, with 11 bases spanning the gap. There are 13 residues in the CDR3. In DNA, the CDR3 is TGTGCCTGGAGTCGGGCAGGTACTCAGCCCCAGCATTTT. Protein sequence: CAWSRAGTQPQHF.

This chain links TRBV6-1 with TRBJ2-2, with 9 bases identical to TRBD1. Per germline, CDR1 MNHNS and CDR2 SASEGT. V was pared by 6 bases and J by 6 bases, with 8 bases of the junction left unmatched. The CDR3 covers 15 residues. The CDR3 reads CASRAGTGISGELFF. The CDR3, as DNA: TGTGCCAGCAGGGCCGGGACAGGGATATCCGGGGAGCTGTTTTTT.

This sequence joins TRBV4-2 and TRBJ2-7; D remains unclear. Per germline, CDR1 LGHNA and CDR2 YNFKEQ. The CDR3 loop spans 13 amino acids. V gave up 0 bases and J gave up 2 bases, with 5 bases separating them. In nucleotides, the CDR3 is TGTGCCAGCAGCCAAGACAGCACCTACGAGCAGTACTTC. It specifies CASSQDSTYEQYF.